The rows below give T cell receptor beta chains drawn from one sample of a study of T cell changes during pregnancy in multiple sclerosis. Generated by immunoSEQ multiplex PCR, the TCRdb table keeps only in-frame clones and is missing some. The sample lists about 70,000 clones; 91% were seen once. Sequencing used peripheral blood, obtained in the first trimester of pregnancy. These receptors came from a female donor with multiple sclerosis, enrolled in a pregnancy study. Both conserved end residues are part of each CDR3. The order of the fields is V gene, D gene, CDR3 length, clone size, J gene, CDR3 protein, CDR3 DNA. The D gene is left open where the match is weak. Not all rows give a size; the values are once, few, many and, for expanded clones, a class.

V: TRBV7-3
D: TRBD2
length: 15
size: -
J: TRBJ2-3
CDR3: CASSNRGGKTDTQYF
DNA: TGTGCCAGCAGCAATCGGGGGGGAAAGACAGATACGCAGTATTTT

V: TRBV30
D: TRBD1
length: 15
size: -
J: TRBJ2-1
CDR3: CAWSVRGRLYNEQFF
DNA: TGTGCCTGGAGTGTGAGGGGGCGACTATACAATGAGCAGTTCTTC

V: TRBV5-1
D: -
length: 15
size: -
J: TRBJ1-1
CDR3: CASNRVLGGNTEAFF
DNA: TGCGCCAGCAACCGGGTCTTAGGGGGGAACACTGAAGCTTTCTTT

V: TRBV10-3
D: -
length: 15
size: -
J: TRBJ1-1
CDR3: CAISQPGTGNTEAFF
DNA: TGTGCCATTTCTCAGCCCGGTACGGGGAACACTGAAGCTTTCTTT

V: TRBV4-1
D: TRBD2
length: 14
size: few
J: TRBJ2-2
CDR3: CASREGTRGGELFF
DNA: TGCGCCAGCAGAGAGGGGACTAGAGGCGGGGAGCTGTTTTTT

V: TRBV4-1
D: TRBD2
length: 16
size: -
J: TRBJ2-7
CDR3: CASSQLAERSSYEQYF
DNA: TGCGCCAGCAGCCAGCTAGCGGAAAGGAGCTCCTACGAGCAGTACTTC

V: TRBV4-2
D: -
length: 15
size: once
J: TRBJ2-3
CDR3: CASSQALQEADTQYF
DNA: TGTGCCAGCAGCCAAGCCCTCCAGGAGGCAGATACGCAGTATTTT

V: TRBV4-2
D: TRBD2
length: 14
size: -
J: TRBJ2-1
CDR3: CASSLREGDNEQFF
DNA: TGTGCCAGCAGCCTCAGGGAGGGAGACAATGAGCAGTTCTTC

V: TRBV15
D: TRBD1
length: 16
size: -
J: TRBJ1-1
CDR3: CATSRGHGQGNTEAFF
DNA: TGTGCCACCAGCAGAGGCCATGGACAGGGGAATACTGAAGCTTTCTTT

V: TRBV30
D: TRBD2
length: 12
size: few
J: TRBJ2-5
CDR3: CAWERGQETQYF
DNA: TGTGCCTGGGAGCGGGGGCAAGAGACCCAGTACTTC

V: TRBV27
D: TRBD1
length: 15
size: -
J: TRBJ2-7
CDR3: CASSARDSSSYEQYF
DNA: TGTGCCAGCAGTGCCCGGGACAGTAGCTCCTACGAGCAGTACTTC

V: TRBV19
D: -
length: 14
size: -
J: TRBJ2-7
CDR3: CASSVTGSRGEQYF
DNA: TGTGCCAGTAGTGTCACGGGGTCCAGGGGCGAGCAGTACTTC

V: TRBV30
D: TRBD1
length: 13
size: -
J: TRBJ1-5
CDR3: CAWTGGPNQPQHF
DNA: TGTGCCTGGACAGGGGGCCCTAATCAGCCCCAGCATTTT

V: TRBV6-1
D: -
length: 13
size: -
J: TRBJ1-1
CDR3: CASSVVVESEAFF
DNA: TGTGCCAGCAGTGTCGTTGTAGAATCTGAAGCTTTCTTT

V: TRBV11-2
D: -
length: 15
size: -
J: TRBJ2-7
CDR3: CASSSLPDSEYEQYF
DNA: TGTGCCAGCAGCTCATTACCCGACAGTGAATACGAGCAGTACTTC

V: TRBV6-5
D: -
length: 14
size: -
J: TRBJ1-2
CDR3: CASSPGQLAYGYTF
DNA: TGTGCCAGCAGCCCCGGACAGCTAGCCTATGGCTACACCTTC

V: TRBV6-5
D: TRBD1
length: 14
size: -
J: TRBJ2-1
CDR3: CASSYGTGYNEQFF
DNA: TGTGCCAGCAGTTACGGGACAGGCTACAATGAGCAGTTCTTC

V: TRBV18
D: -
length: 16
size: -
J: TRBJ1-4
CDR3: CASSQLTGSTNEKLFF
DNA: TGTGCCAGCTCACAACTCACGGGGTCAACTAATGAAAAACTGTTTTTT

V: TRBV7-9
D: -
length: 13
size: few
J: TRBJ1-2
CDR3: CASSETTNYGYTF
DNA: TGTGCCAGCAGCGAGACAACTAACTATGGCTACACCTTC

V: TRBV5-1
D: -
length: 21
size: -
J: TRBJ1-3
CDR3: CASSFSGPGGPLTNSGNTIYF
DNA: TGCGCCAGCAGCTTTAGTGGTCCGGGGGGGCCGCTAACTAACTCTGGAAACACCATATATTTT

V: TRBV10-3
D: -
length: 14
size: -
J: TRBJ1-1
CDR3: CAISDPRVNTEAFF
DNA: TGTGCCATCAGTGACCCGAGGGTGAACACTGAAGCTTTCTTT

V: TRBV5-6
D: -
length: 13
size: -
J: TRBJ1-2
CDR3: CASRSQGRYGYTF
DNA: TGTGCCAGCAGATCACAGGGAAGATATGGCTACACCTTC

V: TRBV7-2
D: TRBD2
length: 16
size: -
J: TRBJ2-1
CDR3: CASSQSTSGVVNEQFF
DNA: TGTGCCAGCAGCCAATCGACTAGCGGGGTAGTCAATGAGCAGTTCTTC

V: TRBV28
D: -
length: 15
size: -
J: TRBJ1-4
CDR3: CASSLSEGGREKLFF
DNA: TGTGCCAGCAGTTTATCAGAGGGCGGACGTGAAAAACTGTTTTTT

V: TRBV11-2
D: TRBD2
length: 14
size: -
J: TRBJ2-3
CDR3: CASRLAGNTDTQYF
DNA: TGTGCCAGCAGGTTAGCGGGGAACACAGATACGCAGTATTTT

V: TRBV7-9
D: TRBD2
length: 15
size: -
J: TRBJ2-1
CDR3: CASSLGGRAYNEQFF
DNA: TGTGCCAGCAGCTTGGGCGGGAGGGCCTACAATGAGCAGTTCTTC

V: TRBV7-3
D: TRBD2
length: 12
size: -
J: TRBJ2-1
CDR3: CASSLAGGEQFF
DNA: TGTGCCAGCAGCTTAGCGGGGGGTGAGCAATTCTTC

V: TRBV7-8
D: -
length: 16
size: -
J: TRBJ1-1
CDR3: CASSLARGSMNTEAFF
DNA: TGTGCCAGCAGCTTAGCCAGGGGAAGTATGAACACTGAAGCTTTCTTT

V: TRBV7-6
D: -
length: 16
size: -
J: TRBJ1-1
CDR3: CASSVLGGVGNTEAFF
DNA: TGTGCCAGCAGCGTCCTAGGGGGGGTCGGGAACACTGAAGCTTTCTTT